This TCR beta chain was recovered during a study of blood T cell repertoires in COVID-19. Trimming removed 6 bases from V and 4 bases from J, with 15 bases in between. This CDR3 contains 14 residues. Germline CDR1 MRHNA, CDR2 SNTAGT. In the study's own analysis: Amplification from reference gene primers served as the basis for estimated nucleated cell counts. Method: immunoSEQ multiplex PCR; TCRdb's copy keeps in-frame clones and lacks some. The V and J calls and clone size are taken from that table; D and trimming were inferred from the DNA. The sample has roughly 140,000 clones, 84% seen once. The clonotype was recovered from a human donor in a cohort sampled during active COVID-19. Sequenced input: peripheral blood. This chain connects TRBV6-4 to TRBJ1-2; a possible D gene is TRBD1 (5 bases). The CDR3 spells CASSPGGQPYGYTF. CDR3 in DNA: TGTGCCAGCAGCCCCGGGGGTCAGCCCTATGGCTACACCTTC.